Shown below are 22 T cell receptor beta chains from a single sample sequenced in a study of T cells in Graves' hyperthyroidism and ophthalmopathy. RNA transcripts served as the template for amplifying TCR beta CDR3 regions. The HTBI primer set served for first-round RT-PCR of the TCR CDR3. One entry per CDR3 protein, called by TCRdb with MiXCR from the multiplex PCR reads. The profile covers roughly 500,000 distinct CDR3 sequences, with 40% to 50% appearing a single time and about 45% taken by the ten largest. The sequencing input was peripheral blood or thyroid tissue (not recorded which). The source is an adult woman with Graves' disease, either hyperthyroidism or ophthalmopathy (not recorded which).

This clonotype was observed once. The chain carries TRBV25-1 and TRBJ1-1; possible D gene TRBD1, 6 bases. The germline gives CDR1 MGHDK, CDR2 SYGVNS. This CDR3 spans 15 amino acids. V was cut by 2 bases and J by 3 bases, with 13 bases left in between. The CDR3 DNA reads as TGTGCCAGCAGTGAACAGGGGCTTAGGGACACTGAAGCTTTCTTT. It yields the protein CASSEQGLRDTEAFF.

This clonotype showed up just a few times. This sequence joins TRBV15 and TRBJ1-5, with D hard to call. From germline, CDR1 is LNHNV and CDR2 YYDKDF (reference sequence). CDR3 length: 13 residues. Trimming removed 0 bases at V and 6 bases at J, with 6 bases between. CDR3: CATSRDRGQPQHF. CDR3 nucleotides: TGTGCCACCAGCAGAGATCGTGGTCAGCCCCAGCATTTT.

This clonotype turned up a few times. The genes are TRBV3-1 and TRBJ1-2; no definite D call. The germline V and J ends were trimmed by 3 bases and 7 bases, with 12 bases remaining between them. Germline CDR1 is LGHDT and CDR2 is YNNKEL (reference sequence). The CDR3 covers 13 residues. The CDR3 DNA follows: TGTGCCAGCAGCCATTCAACAGAGGTTGGCTACACCTTC. Translating it yields CASSHSTEVGYTF.

This clonotype was counted many times. The chain joins TRBV7-9 to TRBJ1-2; D call uncertain. Germline V lookup: CDR1 SEHNR, CDR2 FQNEAQ (reference sequence). Trimming stripped 1 base from V and 6 bases from J, with 12 bases between. The CDR3 contains 14 residues. This CDR3 is CASSLVSLGNGYTF. CDR3 nucleotide sequence: TGTGCCAGCAGCTTAGTTTCCTTGGGGAATGGCTACACCTTC.

This clonotype was counted between two and nine times. The chain employs TRBV7-2 and TRBJ1-1, with D unclear. V was trimmed by 1 base and J by 4 bases, leaving 13 bases between them. This CDR3 spans 15 amino acids. Germline V gene sequence: CDR1 SGHTA, CDR2 FQGNSA. The CDR3 sequence is CASSLEEEIGTEAFF. CDR3 coding DNA: TGTGCCAGCAGCTTAGAGGAGGAAATCGGCACTGAAGCTTTCTTT.

This rearrangement joins TRBV7-2 to TRBJ1-2; D may be TRBD1 (6 bases). This CDR3 has 14 amino acids. CDR1 is SGHTA, CDR2 FQGNSA, per germline. V shed 6 bases and J shed 6 bases, with 17 bases lying between them. Written as DNA, the CDR3 is TGTGCCAGCAGACCACAGGGTATGTTGGATGGCTACACCTTC. Translated: CASRPQGMLDGYTF.

The CDR3 spells CASTIPGTGLYNSPLHF. The DNA for the CDR3 is TGTGCCAGCACCATTCCCGGGACAGGGTTGTATAATTCACCCCTCCACTTT. The rearrangement joins TRBV2 to TRBJ1-6; TRBD1 matches at 9 bases. Germline V gene data show CDR1 as SNHLY and CDR2 as FYNNEI. Unmatched junction bases numbered 11, after V lost 7 bases and J lost 4 bases. This CDR3 is 17 amino acids long. The full variable domain, its missing parts supplied by reference TRBV2 and TRBJ1-6, is EPEVTQTPSHQVTQMGQEVILRCVPISNHLYFYWYRQILGQKVEFLVSFYNNEISEKSEIFDDQFSVERPDGSNFTLKIRSTKLEDSAMYFCASTIPGTGLYNSPLHFGNGTRLTVT.

The chain carries TRBV15 and TRBJ2-7; D ambiguous. Germline V gene data show CDR1 as LNHNV and CDR2 as YYDKDF (reference sequence). Trimming shortened V by 5 bases and J by 5 bases, and 10 bases separated the two germline ends. The CDR3 spans 12 residues. CDR3 nucleotides: TGTGCCACCAGCGGGAAAAGGGACGAGCAGTACTTC. It translates to CATSGKRDEQYF.

The rearrangement uses TRBV9 and TRBJ1-6; TRBD1 might be the D (5 bases). The CDR3 is 13 amino acids. Germline V lookup: CDR1 SGDLS, CDR2 YYNGEE. V was shortened by 5 bases and J by 10 bases, with 13 bases between the two germline ends. The DNA of the CDR3 is TGTGCCAGCAGGGGGGAGGGTGGATCACCCCTCCACTTT. It codes for CASRGEGGSPLHF.

This chain uses TRBV24-1 with TRBJ2-5, with TRBD2 identical over 9 bases. Trimming at V came to 3 bases and at J to 3 bases, leaving 4 bases not matched to a gene. Germline V gives CDR1 KGHDR, CDR2 SFDVKD. The CDR3 has 15 amino acids. The CDR3 DNA sequence: TGTGCCACCAGTGATCCCCGACTAGCGGAAGAGACCCAGTACTTC. Its translation is CATSDPRLAEETQYF.

The chain links TRBV4-1 to TRBJ2-7; D may match TRBD1 or TRBD2 (5 bases each). Germline CDR1 and CDR2: MGHRA and YSYEKL. The CDR3 spans 17 residues. Trimming left V 0 bases short and J 1 base short, with 16 bases between. The CDR3 region is CASSQEGPGRRSYEQYF. The CDR3 coding sequence is TGCGCCAGCAGCCAAGAGGGTCCGGGACGCCGATCCTACGAGCAGTACTTC.

The V and J genes are TRBV20-1 and TRBJ2-5, with unresolved D. Trimming pared 6 bases from V and 5 bases from J, leaving 13 bases between. In germline, CDR1 is DFQATT, CDR2 SNEGSKA (reference sequence). The CDR3 sequence is 12 residues long. The CDR3 DNA follows: TGCAGTGCCCCTGTGTTGAGGGAGACCCAGTACTTC. It is translated as CSAPVLRETQYF.

DNA of the CDR3: TGTGCCAGCAGCCCCCCCCGGGTGGGGGGACTGCGAACCTACGAGCAGTACTTC. The encoded protein is CASSPPRVGGLRTYEQYF. The chain is built from TRBV7-2 and TRBJ2-7; possibly TRBD2 for D (6 bases). There are 18 residues in the CDR3. Germline CDR1 reads SGHTA; CDR2 reads FQGNSA. Trimming removed 5 bases from V and 2 bases from J, with 25 bases in between.

Concerning this clonotype: Sequence at one end of the junction differs from germline and may be a read error. V usage is TRBV10-2 and J usage is TRBJ1-2; TRBD1 might be the D (5 bases). The CDR3 runs to 11 residues. CDR1 and CDR2 (germline): WSHSY, SAAADI. The CDR3 nucleotides are TGTGCCAGCAGCCGGGGACATGGCTACACCTTC. This encodes CASSRGHGYTF.

The genes are TRBV29-1 and TRBJ1-5; D is unresolved. Trimming cost V 1 base and J 7 bases, with 8 bases left between them. The germline gives CDR1 SQVTM, CDR2 ANQGSEA. There are 12 residues in the CDR3. The CDR3 here is CSVEGEGQPQHF. The CDR3 DNA reads TGCAGCGTTGAAGGGGAGGGACAGCCCCAGCATTTT. Using reference TRBV29-1 and TRBJ1-5 for the parts outside the CDR3, the full variable domain is SAVISQKPSRDICQRGTSLTIQCQVDSQVTMMFWYRQQPGQSLTLIATANQGSEATYESGFVIDKFPISRPNLTFSTLTVSNMSPEDSSIYLCSVEGEGQPQHFGDGTRLSIL.

In this sample, this clonotype turned up once. The J gene is TRBJ2-6, the V gene TRBV20-1; D gene uncertain. The CDR3 contains 10 residues. The V end was cut by 2 bases, the J end by 13 bases, with 6 bases between. Germline loops: CDR1 DFQATT, CDR2 SNEGSKA (reference sequence). The CDR3: CSARTRVLTF. In DNA, the CDR3 is TGCAGTGCTAGAACCAGGGTCCTGACTTTC.

There are many counts of this clonotype. The genes are TRBV28 and TRBJ2-5; D unresolved. Trimming shortened V by 4 bases and J by 0 bases, and 9 bases separated the two germline ends. The CDR3 totals 14 residues. Germline V gives CDR1 MDHEN, CDR2 SYDVKM. The CDR3 region is CASSSTGDQETQYF. In DNA, the CDR3 is TGTGCCAGCAGTTCCACTGGAGACCAAGAGACCCAGTACTTC.

The sample holds many counts of this clonotype. The chain is built from TRBV4-2 and TRBJ1-1, with 7 bases matching TRBD1. The trim removed 0 bases at V and 1 base at J, leaving 2 bases unmatched. The CDR3 extends over 15 amino acids. Germline CDR1 is LGHNA and CDR2 is YNFKEQ. The CDR3 sequence: CASSQDGQANTEAFF. CDR3 DNA sequence: TGTGCCAGCAGCCAAGATGGACAGGCGAACACTGAAGCTTTCTTT.

This clonotype appeared many times. The chain uses TRBV9 and TRBJ1-1; D is undetermined. CDR1 and CDR2 from the germline V gene are SGDLS and YYNGEE. Trimming pared 4 bases from V and 0 bases from J, leaving 13 bases between. The CDR3 sequence is 15 residues long. CDR3 sequence (DNA): TGTGCCAGCAGCCCCTTACAAGCAATGAACACTGAAGCTTTCTTT. Protein product: CASSPLQAMNTEAFF.

This clonotype was found many times. The chain links TRBV12-3 or TRBV12-4 to TRBJ2-7; D is undetermined. This CDR3 contains 12 residues. Between the trimmed V and J ends, which lost 5 bases and 7 bases, there was a span of 12 bases. CDR3 in DNA: TGTGCCAGCAGTATGAATATAGGGGAGCAGTACTTC. It encodes CASSMNIGEQYF.

The sample holds many counts of this clonotype. The gene calls are TRBV7-9 and TRBJ2-6; either TRBD1 or TRBD2 may fit D (5 bases each). Germline V gene lookup returns CDR1 SEHNR and CDR2 FQNEAQ (reference sequence). Trimming shortened V by 5 bases and J by 2 bases, and 10 bases separated the two germline ends. The CDR3 totals 15 residues. CDR3 residues: CASSRGTAGANVLTF. The CDR3 bases are TGTGCCAGCAGCAGAGGGACCGCTGGGGCCAACGTCCTGACTTTC.

This clonotype was counted ten times or more. The chain is built from TRBV4-3 and TRBJ1-1, with D unclear. The CDR3 has 14 amino acids. Trimming removed 1 base at V and 4 bases at J, with 10 bases between. Germline lookup yields CDR1 LGHNA and CDR2 YSLEER. The CDR3 region is CASSQAGGFTEAFF. DNA of the CDR3: TGCGCCAGCAGCCAAGCTGGTGGTTTCACTGAAGCTTTCTTT.